This TCR beta chain was captured by sequencing in a study of Graves' ophthalmopathy and Graves' hyperthyroidism. This clonotype has a count of ten or more. The V segment lost 1 base and the J segment 7 bases; nucleotides outside the gene matches: 6. CDR1 SGHRS and CDR2 YFSETQ come from the germline V gene. The CDR3 runs 14 residues. Scientists amplified the TCR beta CDR3 regions from RNA transcripts. The authors performed first-round RT-PCR with HTBI primers and then a second-round multiplex PCR. Each CDR3 protein gets one entry after TCRdb re-called the multiplex PCR reads with MiXCR. This sample has 350,000 or so distinct CDR3 sequences, with about 17% found just once.

Specimen: peripheral blood. The receptor comes from an adult man with Graves' ophthalmopathy. The J gene is TRBJ2-7, the V gene TRBV5-1; 9 bases fit TRBD2. In DNA form, the CDR3 reads TGCGCCAGCAGCTTGACTAGCGGGTTGGAAGAGCAGTACTTC. It encodes CASSLTSGLEEQYF.